This TCR beta chain was captured in a study of human T cells and chemical hapten exposure. TCRdb re-derived calls from the RACE reads in MiXCR, one entry per CDR3 protein. Of about 46,000 distinct CDR3 sequences listed, approximately 4.7% are singletons. Only a few counts were recorded for this clonotype. Time point: healthy volunteer bleed at 2 weeks. The template was total RNA from unfractionated whole blood. Source material: whole blood. The receptor was isolated from a female donor in good health. Some clones in this sample may be carry-over from other donors' samples.

Here the CDR3 reads CASNRGAARGEQFF. The CDR3 DNA is TGTGCCAGCAACCGGGGGGCCGCTAGGGGTGAGCAGTTCTTC. This chain joins TRBV12-3 or TRBV12-4 and TRBJ2-1; the D gene is possibly TRBD2 (7 bases). V lost 7 bases and J lost 9, with 19 bases in between. CDR3 size: 14 residues.